Below are 17 T cell receptor beta chains sequenced from a single sample in a study of blood T cell repertoires in COVID-19. Produced via immunoSEQ multiplex PCR; TCRdb's table is partial and in-frame only. Of tens of thousands of clones detected, around 86% appear once; the ten largest clones hold 14%. Source material: peripheral blood. These receptors originate from a man between 65 and 85 years old with acute or convalescent COVID-19.

The chain recombines TRBV9 with TRBJ1-2; 7 nucleotides match TRBD1. Germline-derived CDR1 and CDR2 are SGDLS and YYNGEE. The CDR3 consists of 13 residues. The J segment lost 6 bases and the V segment lost 1 base, leaving 3 bases of the junction unmatched. The CDR3 is CASSVRQGHGYTF. CDR3 coding DNA: TGTGCCAGCAGCGTAAGACAGGGACATGGCTACACCTTC.

This clone was seen just once. The rearrangement uses TRBV2 and TRBJ1-2; tentatively, D is TRBD1 (5 bases). This CDR3 is 17 amino acids long. The germline V gene encodes CDR1 SNHLY and CDR2 FYNNEI. V was shortened by 4 bases and J by 6 bases, with 24 bases between the two germline ends. CDR3 loop: CASSGGNSGTLPDGYTF. The CDR3 nucleotides read TGTGCCAGCAGTGGGGGAAATTCAGGGACTCTCCCCGATGGCTACACCTTC.

This chain links TRBV28 with TRBJ2-3, with TRBD2 as a possible D gene (6 bases). The CDR3 extends over 15 amino acids. Trimming pared 6 bases from V and 5 bases from J, leaving 18 bases between. Germline V lookup: CDR1 MDHEN, CDR2 SYDVKM. The CDR3 nucleotides read TGTGCCAGCAGCCGCTGGCGGGGCACACTAGATACGCAGTATTTT. Translated, it gives CASSRWRGTLDTQYF.

The chain joins TRBV6-5 to TRBJ1-2; possibly TRBD1 for D (6 bases). V lost 7 bases to trimming and J lost 8 bases, with 20 bases between them. CDR1 MNHEY and CDR2 SVGAGI come from the germline V gene. The CDR3 extends over 14 amino acids. The CDR3 DNA follows: TGTGCCAGCACCGACACGACAGGACGTATCGGCTACACCTTC. It yields the protein CASTDTTGRIGYTF.

The genes are TRBV12-5 and TRBJ2-2; no reliable D call. Germline CDR1 reads LGHNT; CDR2 reads FRNRAP. Trimming cost V 0 bases and J 0 bases, with 8 bases left between them. This CDR3 contains 16 residues. As DNA, the CDR3 is TGTGCTAGTGGTTTGGTACTGGGCACGAACACCGGGGAGCTGTTTTTT. Its protein product is CASGLVLGTNTGELFF.

The CDR3, as DNA: TGTGCCAGCAGCGTAGAAGGACCTAGCGGGAGTTGGAAGACCCAGTACTTC. The encoded protein is CASSVEGPSGSWKTQYF. The chain is built from TRBV9 and TRBJ2-5; TRBD2 matches at 10 bases. Trimming cost V 0 bases and J 6 bases; bases outside gene matches: 11. Per germline, CDR1 SGDLS and CDR2 YYNGEE. This CDR3 contains 17 residues.

V gene TRBV24-1 combines with J gene TRBJ2-5; 8 positions agree with TRBD2. The V gene's germline CDR1 is KGHDR and CDR2 SFDVKD. The CDR3 contains 16 residues. V was pared by 3 bases and J by 0 bases, with 5 bases of the junction left unmatched. The CDR3 protein is CATSDGRGAYQETQYF. The CDR3 coding sequence is TGTGCCACCAGTGATGGGCGGGGGGCCTACCAAGAGACCCAGTACTTC.

This chain connects TRBV27 to TRBJ2-1; 7 bases map to TRBD1. Germline V gives CDR1 MNHEY, CDR2 SMNVEV (reference sequence). This CDR3 spans 15 amino acids. J lost 8 bases, V lost 6 bases, and 13 bases had no gene match. The CDR3 region has the DNA TGTGCCAGCAGCCGAAGACAGGGTCCACATCATGAGCAGTTCTTC. Translating it yields CASSRRQGPHHEQFF.

The gene calls are TRBV30 and TRBJ1-3, with D possibly TRBD1 on 6 matching bases. The germline CDR1 and CDR2 sequences are GTSNPN and SVGIG (reference sequence). CDR3 length equals 15 residues. V lost 1 base, J lost 4 bases, and 14 bases lay in between. The CDR3 here is CAWSAQWGPGNTIYF. CDR3 DNA sequence: TGTGCCTGGAGTGCGCAATGGGGGCCAGGAAACACCATATATTTT.

This chain joins TRBV6-5 and TRBJ2-7, with a weak D call TRBD2 (6 bases). This CDR3 spans 13 amino acids. Germline V gives CDR1 MNHEY, CDR2 SVGAGI. Trimming left V 3 bases short and J 2 bases short, with 8 bases between. CDR3 nucleotide sequence: TGTGCCAGCAGTTATGCGGGGACCTACGAGCAGTACGTC. Translating it yields CASSYAGTYEQYV.

In this sample, this clone turned up once. V is TRBV11-2 and J is TRBJ2-3; 9 bases agree with TRBD2. From germline, CDR1 is SGHAT and CDR2 FQNNGV. J gave up 3 bases and V 4 bases, and 14 bases lay outside the gene matches. There are 18 residues in the CDR3. The CDR3: CASSYNLIAGVITDTQYF. CDR3 sequence (DNA): TGTGCCAGCAGCTATAATTTAATAGCGGGAGTTATTACAGATACGCAGTATTTT. The full variable domain, completed using reference TRBV11-2 and TRBJ2-3, is EAGVAQSPRYKIIEKRQSVAFWCNPISGHATLYWYQQILGQGPKLLIQFQNNGVVDDSQLPKDRFSAERLKGVDSTLKIQPAKLEDSAVYLCASSYNLIAGVITDTQYFGPGTRLTVL.

The V and J genes are TRBV28 and TRBJ1-4; 7 bases line up with TRBD1. This CDR3 has 15 residues. J gave up 6 bases and V 3 bases, and 7 bases lay outside the gene matches. CDR1 is MDHEN, CDR2 SYDVKM, per germline. The CDR3 bases are TGTGCCAGCAGTTTCCCCGGGACAGCCTATGAAAAACTGTTTTTT. This sequence encodes CASSFPGTAYEKLFF.

V is TRBV15 and J is TRBJ1-6; D may be TRBD1 (6 bases). The CDR3 covers 15 residues. The V and J ends lost 5 bases and 7 bases respectively, with 15 bases between them. Germline V gives CDR1 LNHNV, CDR2 YYDKDF (reference sequence). The CDR3 bases are TGTGCCACCAGCGTTCAGGGGAATGGCAATTCACCCCTCCACTTT. Its translation is CATSVQGNGNSPLHF.

This CDR3 is CASSPGSGQKQFF. CDR3 in DNA: TGTGCCAGCAGCCCCGGCTCGGGACAGAAGCAGTTCTTC. The chain employs TRBV4-2 and TRBJ2-1, with 7 bases aligning to TRBD1. Germline assignment: CDR1 LGHNA and CDR2 YNFKEQ. Trimming took 4 bases from V and 11 from J; bases not matched to a gene: 8. The CDR3 sequence is 13 residues long.

This sequence joins TRBV10-3 and TRBJ1-1; 8 bases agree with TRBD1. This CDR3 spans 13 amino acids. V was pared by 6 bases and J by 7 bases, with 7 bases of the junction left unmatched. Germline-derived CDR1 and CDR2 are ENHRY and SYGVKD. The CDR3 loop is CAISIRGQDEAFF. The CDR3 region has the DNA TGTGCCATCAGCATCAGGGGGCAAGATGAAGCTTTCTTT.

The chain combines TRBV2 with TRBJ2-3, with D possibly matching TRBD2 (5 bases). Germline loops: CDR1 SNHLY, CDR2 FYNNEI. The CDR3 is 12 amino acids. Trimming cost V 10 bases and J 1 base, with 9 bases left between them. The CDR3 sequence: CATISGTDTQYF. In DNA, the CDR3 is TGTGCCACTATTAGCGGCACAGATACGCAGTATTTT.

This clone appeared once. The V call is TRBV15, the J call TRBJ2-4, with 7 positions matching TRBD1. The CDR3 extends over 15 amino acids. Per germline, CDR1 LNHNV and CDR2 YYDKDF (reference sequence). Trimming took 6 bases from V and 1 from J; bases not matched to a gene: 6. For the CDR3, the DNA is TGTGCCACCAGTCTGGACAGGAGGGCCAAAAACATTCAGTACTTC. Amino acids: CATSLDRRAKNIQYF.